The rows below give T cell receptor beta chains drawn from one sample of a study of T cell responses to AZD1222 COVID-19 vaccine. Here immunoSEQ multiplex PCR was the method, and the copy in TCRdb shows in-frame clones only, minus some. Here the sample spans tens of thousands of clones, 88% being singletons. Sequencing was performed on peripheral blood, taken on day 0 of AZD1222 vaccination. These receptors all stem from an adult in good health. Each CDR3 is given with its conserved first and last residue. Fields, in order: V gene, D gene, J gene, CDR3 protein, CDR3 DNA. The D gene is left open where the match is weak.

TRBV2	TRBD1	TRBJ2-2	CASGGQGNTGELFF	TGTGCCAGCGGAGGACAGGGGAACACCGGGGAGCTGTTTTTT
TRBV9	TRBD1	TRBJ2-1	CASSASGTGTNEQFF	TGTGCCAGCAGCGCTAGTGGGACAGGAACCAATGAGCAGTTCTTC
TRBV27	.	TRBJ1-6	CASRSGWEALHF	TGTGCCAGCAGGTCGGGGTGGGAGGCCCTCCACTTT
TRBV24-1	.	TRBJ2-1	CATSGWRNEQFF	TGTGCCACCAGTGGTTGGCGGAATGAGCAGTTCTTC
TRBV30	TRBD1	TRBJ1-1	CAWSRHGTALNTEAFF	TGTGCCTGGAGCCGACACGGGACAGCACTGAACACTGAAGCTTTCTTT
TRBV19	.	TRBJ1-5	CASSIVGIGQPQHF	TGTGCCAGTAGTATAGTAGGGATTGGTCAGCCCCAGCATTTT
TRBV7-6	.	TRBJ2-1	CASSPERTPYNEQFF	TGTGCCAGCAGCCCTGAGCGGACCCCCTACAATGAGCAGTTCTTC
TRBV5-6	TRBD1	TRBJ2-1	CASSYGTGPQNEQFF	TGTGCCAGCAGCTACGGGACAGGGCCCCAGAATGAGCAGTTCTTC
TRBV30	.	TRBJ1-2	CAWSPGEGYTF	TGTGCCTGGAGCCCCGGGGAGGGCTACACCTTC
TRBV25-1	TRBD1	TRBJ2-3	CASRTSGGRSDTQYF	TGTGCCAGCCGAACCTCAGGGGGCCGGAGTGATACGCAGTATTTT
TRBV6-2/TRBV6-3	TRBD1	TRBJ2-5	CASSYTRDRETQYF	TGTGCCAGCAGTTACACTAGGGACAGAGAGACCCAGTACTTC
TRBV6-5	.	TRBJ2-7	CASSYRGAYEQYF	TGTGCCAGCAGTTACAGGGGAGCCTACGAGCAGTACTTC
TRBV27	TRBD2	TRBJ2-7	CASGEGLAGVGGGYEQYF	TGTGCCAGCGGGGAGGGACTAGCGGGAGTCGGGGGAGGCTACGAGCAGTACTTC
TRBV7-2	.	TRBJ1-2	CASSLGRAVRLDGYTF	TGTGCCAGCAGCTTAGGGCGGGCTGTACGTTTGGATGGCTACACCTTC
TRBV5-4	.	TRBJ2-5	CASSSKSTRGGETQYF	TGTGCCAGCAGCTCAAAAAGTACCAGGGGTGGGGAGACCCAGTACTTC
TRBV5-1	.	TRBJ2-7	CASSLAVTSSSYEQYF	TGCGCCAGCAGCTTGGCGGTGACAAGCAGCTCCTACGAGCAGTACTTC
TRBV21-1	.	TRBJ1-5	CASPPHRDTNQPQHF	TGTGCCAGCCCCCCCCACAGGGACACCAATCAGCCCCAGCATTTT
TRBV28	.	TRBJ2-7	CASSFMGNLYEQYF	TGTGCCAGCAGTTTCATGGGGAACCTCTACGAGCAGTACTTC
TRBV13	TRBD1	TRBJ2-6	CASSEPTGTGANVLTF	TGTGCCAGCAGCGAACCGACAGGGACTGGGGCCAACGTCCTGACTTTC
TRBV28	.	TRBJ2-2	CASSRQNANTGELFF	TGTGCCAGCAGCCGACAGAACGCGAACACCGGGGAGCTGTTTTTT